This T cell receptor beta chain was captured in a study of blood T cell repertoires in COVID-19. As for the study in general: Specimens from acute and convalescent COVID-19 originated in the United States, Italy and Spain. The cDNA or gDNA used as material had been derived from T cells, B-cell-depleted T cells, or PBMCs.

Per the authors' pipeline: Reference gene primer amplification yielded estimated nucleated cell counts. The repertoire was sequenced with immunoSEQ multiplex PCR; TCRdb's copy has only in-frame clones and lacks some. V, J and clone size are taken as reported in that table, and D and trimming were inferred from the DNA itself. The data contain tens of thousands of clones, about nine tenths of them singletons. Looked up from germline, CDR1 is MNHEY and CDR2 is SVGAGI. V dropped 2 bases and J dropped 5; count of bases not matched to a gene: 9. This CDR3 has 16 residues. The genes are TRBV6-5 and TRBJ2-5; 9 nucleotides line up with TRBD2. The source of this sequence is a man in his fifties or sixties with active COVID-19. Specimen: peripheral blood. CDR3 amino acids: CASSYVAGEIWETQYF. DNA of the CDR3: TGTGCCAGCAGTTACGTAGCGGGAGAAATCTGGGAGACCCAGTACTTC.